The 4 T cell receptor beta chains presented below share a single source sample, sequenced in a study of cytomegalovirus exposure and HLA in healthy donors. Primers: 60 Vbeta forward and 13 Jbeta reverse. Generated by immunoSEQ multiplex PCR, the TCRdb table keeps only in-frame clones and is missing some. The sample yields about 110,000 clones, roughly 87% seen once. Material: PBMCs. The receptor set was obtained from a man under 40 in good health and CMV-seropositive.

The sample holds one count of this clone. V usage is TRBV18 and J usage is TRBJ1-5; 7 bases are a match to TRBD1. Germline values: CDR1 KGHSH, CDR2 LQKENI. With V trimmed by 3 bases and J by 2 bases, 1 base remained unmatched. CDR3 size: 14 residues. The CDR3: CASSPGTGNQPQHF. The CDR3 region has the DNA TGTGCCAGCTCACCCGGGACAGGCAATCAGCCCCAGCATTTT.

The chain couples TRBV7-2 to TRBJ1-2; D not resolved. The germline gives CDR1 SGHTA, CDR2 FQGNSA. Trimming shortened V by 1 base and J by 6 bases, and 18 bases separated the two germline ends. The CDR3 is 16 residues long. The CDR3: CASSLGPEGKGHGYTF. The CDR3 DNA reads TGTGCCAGCAGCTTAGGGCCCGAGGGAAAAGGTCATGGCTACACCTTC.

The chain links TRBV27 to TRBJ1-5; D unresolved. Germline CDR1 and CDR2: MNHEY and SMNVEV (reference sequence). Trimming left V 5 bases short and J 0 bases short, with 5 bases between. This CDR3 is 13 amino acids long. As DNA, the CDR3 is TGTGCCAGCAGTCCTTCTAGCAATCAGCCCCAGCATTTT. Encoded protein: CASSPSSNQPQHF.

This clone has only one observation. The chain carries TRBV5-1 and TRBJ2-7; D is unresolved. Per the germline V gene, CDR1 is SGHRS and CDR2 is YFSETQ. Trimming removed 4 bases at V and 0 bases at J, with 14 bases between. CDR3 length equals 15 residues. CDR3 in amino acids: CASSPVPADSYEQYF. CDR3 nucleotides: TGCGCCAGCAGCCCGGTCCCCGCGGACTCCTACGAGCAGTACTTC.